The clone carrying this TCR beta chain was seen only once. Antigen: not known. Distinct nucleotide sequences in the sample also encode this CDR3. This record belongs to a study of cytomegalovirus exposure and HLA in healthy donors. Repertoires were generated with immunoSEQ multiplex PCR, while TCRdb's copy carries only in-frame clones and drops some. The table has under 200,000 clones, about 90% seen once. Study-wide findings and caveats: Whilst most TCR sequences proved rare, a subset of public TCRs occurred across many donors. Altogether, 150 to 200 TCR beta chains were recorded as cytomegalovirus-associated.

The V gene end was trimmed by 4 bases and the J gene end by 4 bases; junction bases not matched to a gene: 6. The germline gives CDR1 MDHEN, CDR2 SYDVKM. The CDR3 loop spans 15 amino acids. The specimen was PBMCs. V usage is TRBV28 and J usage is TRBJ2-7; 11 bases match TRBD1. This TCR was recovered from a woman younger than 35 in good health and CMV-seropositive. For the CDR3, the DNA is TGTGCCAGCAGTTCCTCCGGGACAGGGGGTTACGAGCAGTACTTC. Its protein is CASSSSGTGGYEQYF.